Sequencing of this TCR beta chain was carried out in a study of CD8+CD57+ T cells in acquired aplastic anemia. Study details: DNA recovered from sorted CD4+ and CD8+ cells had a mean of approximately 3.2 ug.

As regards this clonotype: Its cognate antigen is unknown. A much larger clonotype is one base distant, so this may be a read error.

Findings and caveats of the study: The same twenty-nine CD8+ CDR3 sequences occurred in patients and in controls. Between patients and controls, CD8+ Simpson's diversity did not vary significantly.

TCR beta VDJ combinations and CDR3 sequences were profiled from genomic DNA. Each CDR3 protein gets one entry after TCRdb re-called the reads with MiXCR. The table has about 190,000 distinct CDR3 sequences, 50% to 55% seen once. CDR3 length: 16 residues. Germline CDR1 is DFQATT and CDR2 is SNEGSKA (reference sequence). The rearrangement links TRBV20-1 to TRBJ2-2; possibly TRBD1 or TRBD2 for D (6 bases each). The sequencing sample was made of sorted CD4+, CD8+, or CD8+CD57+ T cells (not recorded which) from PBMCs. This sequence originates from a human donor in good health, serving as a control. The CDR3 DNA sequence: TGCAGTGCTAGAGATCCCCCGGGGGCTGGCACCGGGGGGCTGTTTTTT. Translated, it gives CSARDPPGAGTGGLFF.